The rows below give T cell receptor beta chains drawn from one sample of a study of CD8+CD57+ T cells in acquired aplastic anemia. TCRdb reprocessed the reads with MiXCR, giving one entry per CDR3 protein. Among about 120,000 distinct CDR3 sequences, about 50% were seen once, and the ten largest hold 25% to 30%. Sequencing used sorted CD4+, CD8+, or CD8+CD57+ T cells (not recorded which) from PBMCs. The receptors derive from a human donor with aplastic anemia. Each CDR3 is given with its conserved first and last residue. D genes are given only for firm matches. Clone size, where shown, is once, few, many, or a class for clones that have expanded.

size: many
D: TRBD1
V: TRBV6-5
J: TRBJ1-2
DNA: TGTGCCAGCAGTTACAGGGACAGGGGAGAGGATGGCTACACCTTC
CDR3: CASSYRDRGEDGYTF

size: NA
D: NA
V: TRBV25-1
J: TRBJ1-6
DNA: TGTGCCAGCAGTCGGGCAGGGGAGGCTTCACCCCTCCACTTT
CDR3: CASSRAGEASPLHF

size: NA
D: NA
V: TRBV2
J: TRBJ2-3
DNA: TGTGCCAGCAGTGTCAGCCGCACAGATACGCAGTATTTT
CDR3: CASSVSRTDTQYF

size: once
D: NA
V: TRBV19
J: TRBJ2-3
DNA: TGTGCCAGTAGTATCGGCGGCACCACAGATACGCAGTATTTT
CDR3: CASSIGGTTDTQYF

size: NA
D: NA
V: TRBV29-1
J: TRBJ2-7
DNA: TGCAGCGTGACTACTACGAGCTACGAGCAGTACTTC
CDR3: CSVTTTSYEQYF

size: NA
D: NA
V: TRBV12-3/TRBV12-4
J: TRBJ2-7
DNA: TGTGCCAGCAGCCATGCCCCCACAGGGAATGAGCAGTACTTC
CDR3: CASSHAPTGNEQYF

size: NA
D: NA
V: TRBV24-1
J: TRBJ2-1
DNA: TGTGCCACCATGGAGGGACACACGACACCCCACAATGAGCAGTTCTTC
CDR3: CATMEGHTTPHNEQFF

size: once
D: NA
V: TRBV2
J: TRBJ2-2
DNA: TGTGCCAGCACCTGGGGCGGGGAGCTGTTTTTT
CDR3: CASTWGGELFF

size: NA
D: NA
V: TRBV7-9
J: TRBJ2-7
DNA: TGTGCCAGCAGCCACAGGCCGACGAACACCGGGGAGGACTACGAGCGGTACTTC
CDR3: CASSHRPTNTGEDYERYF

size: NA
D: TRBD2
V: TRBV11-2
J: TRBJ2-1
DNA: TGTGCCAGCAGCTCACGGACTAGCGACTACAATGAGCAGTTCTTC
CDR3: CASSSRTSDYNEQFF

size: few
D: TRBD1
V: TRBV27
J: TRBJ2-1
DNA: TGTGCCAGCAGCAACCCGACAGGGAGTTCCTACAATGAGCAGTTCTTC
CDR3: CASSNPTGSSYNEQFF